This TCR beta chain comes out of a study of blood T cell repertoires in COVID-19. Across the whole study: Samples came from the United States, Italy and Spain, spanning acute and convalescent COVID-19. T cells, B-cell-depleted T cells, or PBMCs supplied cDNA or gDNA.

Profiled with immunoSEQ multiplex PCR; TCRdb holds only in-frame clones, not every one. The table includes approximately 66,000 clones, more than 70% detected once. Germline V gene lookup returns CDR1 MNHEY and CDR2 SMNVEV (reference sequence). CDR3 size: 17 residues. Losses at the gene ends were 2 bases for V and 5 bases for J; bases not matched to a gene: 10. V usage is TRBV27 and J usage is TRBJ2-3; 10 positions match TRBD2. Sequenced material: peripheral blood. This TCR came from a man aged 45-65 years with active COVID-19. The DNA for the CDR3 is TGTGCCAGCAGTTTAGGCGGAGCGGGGGGGCCGGGAGATACGCAGTATTTT. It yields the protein CASSLGGAGGPGDTQYF.